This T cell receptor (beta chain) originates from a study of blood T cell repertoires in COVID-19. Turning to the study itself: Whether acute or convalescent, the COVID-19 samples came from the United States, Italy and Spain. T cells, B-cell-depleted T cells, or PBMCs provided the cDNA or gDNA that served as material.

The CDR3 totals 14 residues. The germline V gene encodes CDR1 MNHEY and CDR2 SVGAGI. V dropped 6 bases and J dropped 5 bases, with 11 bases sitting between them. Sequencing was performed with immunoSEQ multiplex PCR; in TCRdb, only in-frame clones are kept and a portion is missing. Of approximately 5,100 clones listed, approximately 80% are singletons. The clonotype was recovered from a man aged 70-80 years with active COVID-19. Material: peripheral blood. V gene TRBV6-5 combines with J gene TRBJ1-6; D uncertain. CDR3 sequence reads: CASSRDRDNSPLHF. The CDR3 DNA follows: TGTGCCAGCAGCCGGGATCGGGATAATTCACCCCTCCACTTT.